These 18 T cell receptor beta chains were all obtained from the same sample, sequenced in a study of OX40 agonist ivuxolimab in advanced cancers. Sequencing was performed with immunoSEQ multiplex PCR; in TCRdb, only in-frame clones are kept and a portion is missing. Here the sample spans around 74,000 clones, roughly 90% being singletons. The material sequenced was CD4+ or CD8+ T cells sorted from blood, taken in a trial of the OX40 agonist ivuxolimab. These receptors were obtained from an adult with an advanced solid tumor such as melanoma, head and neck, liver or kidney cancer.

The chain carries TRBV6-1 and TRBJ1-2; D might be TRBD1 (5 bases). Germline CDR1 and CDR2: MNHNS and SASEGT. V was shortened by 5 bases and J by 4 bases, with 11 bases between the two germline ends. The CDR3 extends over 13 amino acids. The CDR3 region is CASSLRDSYGYTF. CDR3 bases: TGTGCCAGCAGTCTCCGGGACTCCTATGGCTACACCTTC.

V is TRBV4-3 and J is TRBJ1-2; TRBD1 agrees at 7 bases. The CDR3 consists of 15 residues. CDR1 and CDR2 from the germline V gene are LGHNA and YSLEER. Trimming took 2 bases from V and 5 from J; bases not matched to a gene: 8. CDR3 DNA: TGCGCCAGCAGCCAACAAGACAGGGTAGGGTATGGCTACACCTTC. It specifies CASSQQDRVGYGYTF.

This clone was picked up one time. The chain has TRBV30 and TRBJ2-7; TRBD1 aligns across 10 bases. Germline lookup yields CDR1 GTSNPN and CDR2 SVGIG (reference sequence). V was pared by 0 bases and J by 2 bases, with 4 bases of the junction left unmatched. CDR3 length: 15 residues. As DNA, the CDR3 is TGTGCCTGGAGTGTTGGCGGGACAGGGGCCTACGAGCAGTACTTC. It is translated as CAWSVGGTGAYEQYF.

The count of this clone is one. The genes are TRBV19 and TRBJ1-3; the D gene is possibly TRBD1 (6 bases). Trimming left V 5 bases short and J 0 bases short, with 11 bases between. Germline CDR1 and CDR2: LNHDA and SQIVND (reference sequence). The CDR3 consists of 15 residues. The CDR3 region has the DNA TGTGCCAGTAGTCCGACAGGCTTCTCTGGAAACACCATATATTTT. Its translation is CASSPTGFSGNTIYF.

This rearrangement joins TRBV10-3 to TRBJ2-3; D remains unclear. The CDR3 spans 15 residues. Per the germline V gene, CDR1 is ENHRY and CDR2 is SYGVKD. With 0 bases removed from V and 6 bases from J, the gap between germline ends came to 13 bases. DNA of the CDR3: TGTGCCATCAGTGAGTCGACCGCTAGGCGGGATACGCAGTATTTT. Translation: CAISESTARRDTQYF.

The CDR3 DNA reads TGTGCCTGGACGGCGGAAGAAAGATACGAGCAGTACTTC. Translating gives CAWTAEERYEQYF. The chain has TRBV30 and TRBJ2-7; D gene ambiguous. V lost 4 bases and J lost 4, with 14 bases in between. Germline V gene lookup returns CDR1 GTSNPN and CDR2 SVGIG (reference sequence). The CDR3 is 13 amino acids. The full variable domain, rest sourced from reference TRBV30 and TRBJ2-7, is SQTIHQWPATLVQPVGSPLSLECTVEGTSNPNLYWYRQAAGRGLQLLFYSVGIGQISSEVPQNLSASRPQDRQFILSSKKLLLSDSGFYLCAWTAEERYEQYFGPGTRLTVT.

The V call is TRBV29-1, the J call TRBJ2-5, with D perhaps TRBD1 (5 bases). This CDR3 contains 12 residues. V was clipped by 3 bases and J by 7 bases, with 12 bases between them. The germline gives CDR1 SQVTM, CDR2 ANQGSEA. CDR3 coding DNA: TGCAGCGTTGATTGGCAGGGTGTGACCCAGTACTTC. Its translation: CSVDWQGVTQYF.

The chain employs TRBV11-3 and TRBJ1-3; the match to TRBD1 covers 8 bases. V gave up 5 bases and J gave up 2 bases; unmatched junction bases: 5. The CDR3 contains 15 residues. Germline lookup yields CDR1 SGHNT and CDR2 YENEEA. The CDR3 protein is CASSHGQGTGNTIYF. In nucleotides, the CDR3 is TGTGCCAGCAGCCACGGACAGGGTACTGGAAACACCATATATTTT.

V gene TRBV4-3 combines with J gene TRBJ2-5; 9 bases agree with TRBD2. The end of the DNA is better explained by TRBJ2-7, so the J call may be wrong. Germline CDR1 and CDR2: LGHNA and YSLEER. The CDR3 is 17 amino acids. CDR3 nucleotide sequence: TGCGCCAGCAGCCCCTCCCTTGTACTAGCGGGCTCCTACGAGCAGTACTTC. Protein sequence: CASSPSLVLAGSYEQYF.

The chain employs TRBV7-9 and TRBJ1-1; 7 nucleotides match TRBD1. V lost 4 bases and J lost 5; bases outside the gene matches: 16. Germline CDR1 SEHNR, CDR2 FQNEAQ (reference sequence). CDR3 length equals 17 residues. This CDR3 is CASSSWGRGGAGTEAFF. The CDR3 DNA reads TGTGCCAGCAGCTCATGGGGTCGAGGGGGCGCGGGGACTGAAGCTTTCTTT.

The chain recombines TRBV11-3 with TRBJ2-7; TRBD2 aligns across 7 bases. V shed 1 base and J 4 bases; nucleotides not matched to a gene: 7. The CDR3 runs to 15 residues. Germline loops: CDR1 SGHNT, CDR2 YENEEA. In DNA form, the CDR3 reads TGTGCCAGCAGCTTAGTGGCGGGAGCGTGGTACGAGCAGTACTTC. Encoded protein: CASSLVAGAWYEQYF.

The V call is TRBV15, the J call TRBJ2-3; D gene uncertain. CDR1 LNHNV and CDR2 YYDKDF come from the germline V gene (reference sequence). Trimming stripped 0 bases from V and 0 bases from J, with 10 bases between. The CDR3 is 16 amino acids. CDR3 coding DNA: TGTGCCACCAGCAGAGATCGGACGCTTAGCACAGATACGCAGTATTTT. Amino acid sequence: CATSRDRTLSTDTQYF.

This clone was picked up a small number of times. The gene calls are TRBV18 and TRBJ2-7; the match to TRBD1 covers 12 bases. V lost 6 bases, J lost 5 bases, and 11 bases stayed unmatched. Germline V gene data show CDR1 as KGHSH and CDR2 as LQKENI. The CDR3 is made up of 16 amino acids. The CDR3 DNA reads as TGTGCCAGCTCCCTAGGCCGGGACAGGGGGCGAAACGAGCAGTACTTC. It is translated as CASSLGRDRGRNEQYF.

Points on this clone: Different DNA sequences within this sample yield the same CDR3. CDR3 in amino acids: CASSLDNYGYTF. CDR3 in DNA: TGTGCCAGCTCATTGGACAACTATGGCTACACCTTC. The chain employs TRBV18 and TRBJ1-2; D is undetermined. Trimming left V 5 bases short and J 2 bases short, with 6 bases between. The CDR3 is made up of 12 amino acids. Germline V gene lookup returns CDR1 KGHSH and CDR2 LQKENI.

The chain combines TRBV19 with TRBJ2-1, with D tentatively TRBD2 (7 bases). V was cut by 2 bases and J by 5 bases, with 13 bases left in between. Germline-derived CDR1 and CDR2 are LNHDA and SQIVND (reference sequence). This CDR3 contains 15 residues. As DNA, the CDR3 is TGTGCCAGTAGTATATTCGCGGGGGCACACAATGAGCAGTTCTTC. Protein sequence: CASSIFAGAHNEQFF.

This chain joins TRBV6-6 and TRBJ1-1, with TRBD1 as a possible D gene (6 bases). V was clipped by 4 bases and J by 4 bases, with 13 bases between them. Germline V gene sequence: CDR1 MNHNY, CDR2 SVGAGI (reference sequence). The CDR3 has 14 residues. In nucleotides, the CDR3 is TGTGCCAGCAGTTTTCAGGGGCGCGGCACTGAAGCTTTCTTT. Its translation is CASSFQGRGTEAFF.

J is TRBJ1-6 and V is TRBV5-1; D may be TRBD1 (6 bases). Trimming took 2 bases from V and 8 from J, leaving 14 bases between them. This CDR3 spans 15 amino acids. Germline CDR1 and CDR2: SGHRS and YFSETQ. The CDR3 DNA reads TGCGCCAGCAGCTTTTCACAGGGTTCTGATTCACCCCTCCACTTT. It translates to CASSFSQGSDSPLHF.

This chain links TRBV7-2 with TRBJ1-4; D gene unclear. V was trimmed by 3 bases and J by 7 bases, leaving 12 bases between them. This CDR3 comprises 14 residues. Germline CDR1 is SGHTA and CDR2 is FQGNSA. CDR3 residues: CASSFPGKGEKLFF. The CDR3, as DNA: TGTGCCAGCAGCTTCCCGGGAAAAGGTGAAAAACTGTTTTTT.